The present T cell receptor (beta chain) was sequenced within a study of blood T cell repertoires in COVID-19. Study-wide context: T cells, B-cell-depleted T cells, or PBMCs supplied cDNA or gDNA.

V shed 3 bases and J 10 bases; nucleotides not matched to a gene: 13. The germline V gene encodes CDR1 LGHDT and CDR2 YNNKEL (reference sequence). The CDR3 is made up of 16 amino acids. Using immunoSEQ multiplex PCR, the repertoire was profiled, and TCRdb retains in-frame clones only, with some absent. The table shows about 270,000 clones, with about 89% occurring only once. This TCR was sampled from a middle-aged man with active or convalescent COVID-19. The sequenced sample was peripheral blood. The rearrangement uses TRBV3-1 (or the pseudogene TRBV3-2) and TRBJ1-4; 8 nucleotides line up with TRBD1. Here the CDR3 reads CASSQGQGARSGKLFF. The CDR3 DNA reads as TGTGCCAGCAGCCAGGGGCAGGGGGCGCGGAGTGGAAAACTGTTTTTT.